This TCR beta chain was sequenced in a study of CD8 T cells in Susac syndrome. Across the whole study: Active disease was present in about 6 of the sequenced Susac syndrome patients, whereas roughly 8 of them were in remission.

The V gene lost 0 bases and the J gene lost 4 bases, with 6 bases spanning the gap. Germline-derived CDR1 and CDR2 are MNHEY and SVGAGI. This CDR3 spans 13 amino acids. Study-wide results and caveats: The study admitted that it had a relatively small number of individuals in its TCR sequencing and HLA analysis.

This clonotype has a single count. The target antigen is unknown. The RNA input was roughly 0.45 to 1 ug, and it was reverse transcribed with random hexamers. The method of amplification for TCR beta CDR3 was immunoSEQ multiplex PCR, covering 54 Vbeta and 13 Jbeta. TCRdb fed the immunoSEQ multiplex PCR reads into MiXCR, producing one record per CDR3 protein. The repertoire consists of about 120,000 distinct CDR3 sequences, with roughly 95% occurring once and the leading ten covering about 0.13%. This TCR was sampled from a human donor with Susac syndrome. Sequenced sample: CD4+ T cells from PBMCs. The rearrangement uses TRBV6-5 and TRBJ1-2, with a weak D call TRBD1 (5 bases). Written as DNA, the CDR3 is TGTGCCAGCAGTTACTCAGGGGTCTATGGCTACACCTTC. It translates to CASSYSGVYGYTF.